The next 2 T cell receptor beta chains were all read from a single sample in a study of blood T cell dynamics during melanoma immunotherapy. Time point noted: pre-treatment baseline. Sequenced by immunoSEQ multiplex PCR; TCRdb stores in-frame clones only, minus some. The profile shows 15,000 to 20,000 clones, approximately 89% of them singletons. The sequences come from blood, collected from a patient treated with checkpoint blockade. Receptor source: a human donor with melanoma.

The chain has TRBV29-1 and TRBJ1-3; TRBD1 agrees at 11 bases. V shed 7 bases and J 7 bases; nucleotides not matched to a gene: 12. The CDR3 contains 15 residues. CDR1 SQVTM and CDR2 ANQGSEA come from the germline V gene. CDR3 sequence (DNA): TGCAGCGCCCAAGGATCAGGACAGGGGGCTAACACCATATATTTT. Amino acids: CSAQGSGQGANTIYF. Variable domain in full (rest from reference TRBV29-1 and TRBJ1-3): SAVISQKPSRDICQRGTSLTIQCQVDSQVTMMFWYRQQPGQSLTLIATANQGSEATYESGFVIDKFPISRPNLTFSTLTVSNMSPEDSSIYLCSAQGSGQGANTIYFGEGSWLTVV.

CDR3: CASSPGKSNQPQHF. The CDR3 region has the DNA TGTGCCAGCTCACCAGGGAAGAGCAATCAGCCCCAGCATTTT. The chain couples TRBV18 to TRBJ1-5; D not certain. The CDR3 has 14 amino acids. Trimming removed 2 bases from V and 1 base from J, with 6 bases in between. Germline lookup yields CDR1 KGHSH and CDR2 LQKENI.